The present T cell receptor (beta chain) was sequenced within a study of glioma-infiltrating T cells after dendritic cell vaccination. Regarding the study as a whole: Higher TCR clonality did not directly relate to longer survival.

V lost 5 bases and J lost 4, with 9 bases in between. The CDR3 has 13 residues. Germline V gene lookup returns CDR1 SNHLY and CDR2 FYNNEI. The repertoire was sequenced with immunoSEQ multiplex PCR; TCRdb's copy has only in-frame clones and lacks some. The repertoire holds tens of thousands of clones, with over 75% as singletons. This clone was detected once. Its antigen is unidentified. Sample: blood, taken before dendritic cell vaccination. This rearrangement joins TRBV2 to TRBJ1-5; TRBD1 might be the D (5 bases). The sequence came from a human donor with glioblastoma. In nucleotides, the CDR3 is TGTGCCAGCAGTTCTCAGGGAAATCAGCCCCAGCATTTT. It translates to CASSSQGNQPQHF.